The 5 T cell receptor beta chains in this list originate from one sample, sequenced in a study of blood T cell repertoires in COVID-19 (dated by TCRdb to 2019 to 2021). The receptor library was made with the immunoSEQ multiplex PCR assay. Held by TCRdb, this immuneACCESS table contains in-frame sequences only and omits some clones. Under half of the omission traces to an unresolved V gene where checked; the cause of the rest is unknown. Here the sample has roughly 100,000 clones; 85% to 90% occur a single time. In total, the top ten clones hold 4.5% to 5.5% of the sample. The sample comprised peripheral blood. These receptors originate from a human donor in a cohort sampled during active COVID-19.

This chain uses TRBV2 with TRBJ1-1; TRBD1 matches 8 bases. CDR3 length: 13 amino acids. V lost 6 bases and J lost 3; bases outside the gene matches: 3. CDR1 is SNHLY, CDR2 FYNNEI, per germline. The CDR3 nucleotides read TGTGCCAGCAGCTCAGGGGGCTACACTGAAGCTTTCTTT. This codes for CASSSGGYTEAFF.

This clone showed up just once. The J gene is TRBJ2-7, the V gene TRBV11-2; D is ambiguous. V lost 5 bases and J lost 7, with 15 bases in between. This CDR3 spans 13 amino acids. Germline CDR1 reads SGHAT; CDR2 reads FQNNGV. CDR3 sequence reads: CASSPSFVGEQYF. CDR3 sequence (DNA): TGTGCCAGCAGCCCTTCCTTTGTCGGGGAGCAGTACTTC.

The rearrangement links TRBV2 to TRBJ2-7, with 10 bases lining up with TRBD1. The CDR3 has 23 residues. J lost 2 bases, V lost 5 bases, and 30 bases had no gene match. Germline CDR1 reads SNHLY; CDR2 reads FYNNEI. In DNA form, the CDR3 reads TGTGCCAGCAGTCACTACCCCAAATACCGGGACAGGGGATCACCTGAACTAACCTACGAGCAGTACTTC. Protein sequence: CASSHYPKYRDRGSPELTYEQYF.

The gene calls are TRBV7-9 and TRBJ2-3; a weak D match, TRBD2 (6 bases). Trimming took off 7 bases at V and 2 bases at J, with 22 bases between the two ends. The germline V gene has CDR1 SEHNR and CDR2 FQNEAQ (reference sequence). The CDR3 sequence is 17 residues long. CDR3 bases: TGTGCCAGCACCCAACCTATCGGGACTCCCAACACAGATACGCAGTATTTT. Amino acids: CASTQPIGTPNTDTQYF.

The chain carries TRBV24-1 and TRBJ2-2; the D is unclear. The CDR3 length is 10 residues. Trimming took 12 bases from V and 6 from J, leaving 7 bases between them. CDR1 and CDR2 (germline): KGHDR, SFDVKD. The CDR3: CAATPGELFF. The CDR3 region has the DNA TGTGCCGCTACCCCCGGGGAGCTGTTTTTT.